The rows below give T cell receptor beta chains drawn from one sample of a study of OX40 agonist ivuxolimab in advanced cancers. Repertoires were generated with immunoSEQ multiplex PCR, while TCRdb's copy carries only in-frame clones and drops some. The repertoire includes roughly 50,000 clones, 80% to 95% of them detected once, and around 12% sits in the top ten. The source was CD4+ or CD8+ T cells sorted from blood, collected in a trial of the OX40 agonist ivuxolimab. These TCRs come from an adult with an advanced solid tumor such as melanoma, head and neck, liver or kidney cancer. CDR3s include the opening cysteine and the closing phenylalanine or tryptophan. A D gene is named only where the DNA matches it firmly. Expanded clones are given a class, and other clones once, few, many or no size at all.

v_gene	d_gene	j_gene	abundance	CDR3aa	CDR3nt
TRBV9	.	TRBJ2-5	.	CASSPMGAQETQYF	TGTGCCAGCAGCCCCATGGGGGCCCAAGAGACCCAGTACTTC
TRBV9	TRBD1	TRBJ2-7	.	CASSVGLWGDRRYF	TGTGCCAGCAGCGTAGGACTTTGGGGGGACAGGAGGTACTTC
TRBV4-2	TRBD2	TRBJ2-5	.	CASSQGTSGAQETQYF	TGTGCCAGCAGCCAAGGGACTAGCGGGGCCCAAGAGACCCAGTACTTC
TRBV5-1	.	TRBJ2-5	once	CASSLGGFQETQYF	TGCGCCAGCAGTCTGGGTGGATTTCAGGAGACCCAGTACTTC
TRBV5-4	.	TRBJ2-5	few	CASSTGRTQYF	TGTGCCAGCAGCACGGGTCGGACCCAGTACTTC
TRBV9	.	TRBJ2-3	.	CASSVRVEGPQYF	TGTGCCAGCAGCGTAAGGGTCGAGGGGCCCCAGTATTTT
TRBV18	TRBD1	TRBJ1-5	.	CASSLQGAGSNQPQHF	TGTGCCAGCTCATTGCAGGGGGCCGGGAGCAATCAGCCCCAGCATTTT
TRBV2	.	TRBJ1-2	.	CASSPVRGALDGYTF	TGTGCCAGCAGTCCCGTTCGGGGGGCTCTGGATGGCTACACCTTC
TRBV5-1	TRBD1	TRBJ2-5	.	CASSLGGTEETQYF	TGCGCCAGCAGCTTGGGTGGGACAGAAGAGACCCAGTACTTC
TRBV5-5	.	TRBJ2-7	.	CASSSPGFPAYEQYF	TGTGCCAGCAGCTCCCCAGGGTTCCCTGCCTACGAGCAGTACTTC
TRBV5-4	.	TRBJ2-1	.	CASSPQYSYNEQFF	TGTGCCAGCAGCCCGCAATACTCCTACAATGAGCAGTTCTTC
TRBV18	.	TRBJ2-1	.	CASSPLDGDNEQFF	TGTGCCAGCTCACCACTGGACGGGGACAATGAGCAGTTCTTC
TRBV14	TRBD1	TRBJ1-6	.	CASSQAAGQALSPLHF	TGTGCCAGCAGCCAAGCAGCAGGACAGGCCTTGTCACCCCTCCACTTT
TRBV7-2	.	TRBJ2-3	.	CASSPSLIGGGTDTQYF	TGTGCCAGCAGCCCAAGCCTCATCGGGGGTGGGACAGATACGCAGTATTTT
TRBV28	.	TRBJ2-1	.	CASSFGTTSYNEQFF	TGTGCCAGCAGTTTCGGGACAACCTCCTACAATGAGCAGTTCTTC
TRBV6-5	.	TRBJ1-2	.	CASSERNYGYTF	TGTGCCAGCAGTGAACGGAACTATGGCTACACCTTC
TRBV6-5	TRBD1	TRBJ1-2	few	CASSSLDRANGYTF	TGTGCCAGCAGTTCCCTAGACAGGGCTAACGGCTACACCTTC
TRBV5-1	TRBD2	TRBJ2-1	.	CASSQTSGGPYEQFF	TGCGCCAGCAGCCAGACTAGCGGGGGGCCCTATGAGCAGTTCTTC